The clone carrying this TCR beta chain was found once. The target antigen is unknown. The data were obtained in a study of a mutant IDH1 vaccine in newly diagnosed glioma. In the study overall: There were approximately 62% males and around 38% females among treated patients, whose mean age was approximately 38 years. Beforehand, treatment had been radiotherapy, temozolomide, or both; the majority received both. Points from the study as a whole: With respect to changes in top peripheral T cell clonotypes, pseudoprogression seemed unrelated.

Sequencing used immunoSEQ multiplex PCR; TCRdb keeps in-frame clones, though not all of them. This repertoire shows around 30,000 clones, approximately 80% found once; its top ten account for roughly 9%. Germline values: CDR1 SGHTA, CDR2 FQGNSA. With 4 bases removed from V and 0 bases from J, the gap between germline ends came to 10 bases. The CDR3 loop spans 15 amino acids. Sample time point: baseline, week 1 (first vaccination visit). Treatment noted: pre-vaccination baseline after standard-of-care therapy. Donors had new WHO grade 3 or 4 IDH1-mutant, ATRX-lost astrocytomas. V gene TRBV7-2 combines with J gene TRBJ2-1; the D is unclear. This sequence was found in a man in his fifties with glioma. Some clones in this sample may be carry-over from other donors' samples. The sequenced sample was peripheral blood mononuclear cells (PBMCs), obtained from a glioma patient treated with radiotherapy, temozolomide or both. CDR3 bases: TGTGCCAGCAGCTCCGGACCGAGCTCCTACAATGAGCAGTTCTTC. Residues: CASSSGPSSYNEQFF.